This entry is about one T cell receptor beta chain. A much larger clonotype is one base distant, so this may be a read error. Germline V gives CDR1 SEHNR, CDR2 FQNEAQ (reference sequence). CDR3 length: 15 amino acids. This sample stems from a study of blood T cells in healthy people across ages. Together with a sample-barcoded 5' primer, a J-beta primer mix was included in a second PCR lasting about 7 to 12 cycles. TCRdb recomputed calls from the 5' RACE reads with MiXCR, one row per CDR3 protein. Among 590,000 or so distinct CDR3 sequences listed, approximately 30% were seen once. The J gene is TRBJ2-4, the V gene TRBV7-9; 9 bases fit TRBD1. The DNA end is a closer match to TRBJ2-7, so the J assignment may be wrong. The clonotype comes from an elderly woman in good health. The specimen sequenced was blood. CDR3 region: CASSRGDRAWVEQYF. In nucleotides, the CDR3 is TGTGCCAGCAGCAGAGGGGACAGGGCTTGGGTCGAGCAGTACTTC.